These 14 T cell receptor beta chains came from one sample sequenced in a study of T cell responses to AZD1222 COVID-19 vaccine. This table comes from immunoSEQ multiplex PCR, and its TCRdb copy is limited to in-frame clones, with some not included. Of about 190,000 clones in the sample, approximately 90% are singletons; the top ten hold roughly 0.98%. The sequenced sample was peripheral blood, obtained on day 0 of AZD1222 vaccination. The receptors here all came from an adult in good health.

V is TRBV5-1 and J is TRBJ2-3, with unresolved D. V was shortened by 1 base and J by 5 bases, with 11 bases between the two germline ends. Germline-derived CDR1 and CDR2 are SGHRS and YFSETQ. The CDR3 sequence is 14 residues long. The CDR3 here is CASSLWSSGDTQYF. The DNA of the CDR3 is TGCGCCAGCAGCTTGTGGAGTTCGGGAGATACGCAGTATTTT.

This rearrangement joins TRBV5-4 to TRBJ1-6; 7 bases agree with TRBD1. Unmatched junction bases numbered 5, after V lost 5 bases and J lost 3 bases. Germline V gene lookup returns CDR1 SGHNT and CDR2 YYREEE (reference sequence). This CDR3 has 15 amino acids. The CDR3 nucleotides are TGTGCCAGCAGATACGCAGGGGGCTATAATTCACCCCTCCACTTT. Translation gives CASRYAGGYNSPLHF.

In DNA, the CDR3 is TGTGCCAGCAGCTTATCCCCCTACGGCGGGGGAAACACCGGGGAGCTGTTTTTT. It translates to CASSLSPYGGGNTGELFF. The J gene is TRBJ2-2, the V gene TRBV7-3; 7 nucleotides match TRBD2. The CDR3 has 18 amino acids. J lost 2 bases, V lost 2 bases, and 11 bases had no gene match. The V gene's germline CDR1 is SGHTA and CDR2 FQGTGA.

The table lists this clone with a few counts. V is TRBV9 and J is TRBJ1-2; 8 bases line up with TRBD1. The germline V gene has CDR1 SGDLS and CDR2 YYNGEE. The CDR3 extends over 13 amino acids. V lost 4 bases, J lost 4 bases, and 3 bases stayed unmatched. The CDR3, as DNA: TGTGCCAGCAGCCTAGGGACAGGCTATGGCTACACCTTC. It specifies CASSLGTGYGYTF. Filled out from reference TRBV9 and TRBJ1-2, the complete variable domain reads DSGVTQTPKHLITATGQRVTLRCSPRSGDLSVYWYQQSLDQGLQFLIQYYNGEERAKGNILERFSAQQFPDLHSELNLSSLELGDSALYFCASSLGTGYGYTFGSGTRLTVV.

The rearrangement uses TRBV7-9 and TRBJ1-4; the match to TRBD1 covers 9 bases. Germline values: CDR1 SEHNR, CDR2 FQNEAQ (reference sequence). The CDR3 runs to 15 residues. Trimming cost V 4 bases and J 3 bases; bases outside gene matches: 3. CDR3 nucleotides: TGTGCCAGCAGCTCGGGACAGGGCCCTAATGAAAAACTGTTTTTT. It encodes CASSSGQGPNEKLFF. Full variable domain (remainder filled in from reference TRBV7-9 and TRBJ1-4): DTGVSQNPRHKITKRGQNVTFRCDPISEHNRLYWYRQTLGQGPEFLTYFQNEAQLEKSRLLSDRFSAERPKGSFSTLEIQRTEQGDSAMYLCASSSGQGPNEKLFFGSGTQLSVL.

The V gene is TRBV6-1, the J gene TRBJ2-1, with TRBD2 as a possible D gene (8 bases). Germline CDR1 MNHNS, CDR2 SASEGT. Trimming took 3 bases from V and 14 from J, leaving 32 bases between them. This CDR3 is built from 18 residues. The CDR3 here is CASSDFDRDGLAGPREFF. The DNA for the CDR3 is TGTGCCAGCAGTGATTTCGACAGGGATGGGCTAGCGGGCCCTCGGGAGTTCTTC.

V usage is TRBV27 and J usage is TRBJ2-3, with 11 nucleotides matching TRBD2. Germline values: CDR1 MNHEY, CDR2 SMNVEV (reference sequence). CDR3 size: 14 residues. The CDR3 is CGTSGRSSTDTQYF. The CDR3 nucleotides read TGTGGGACTAGCGGGCGTTCTAGCACAGATACGCAGTATTTT.

This sequence joins TRBV24-1 and TRBJ2-5, with D possibly being TRBD1 (6 bases). In germline, CDR1 is KGHDR, CDR2 SFDVKD. V was pared by 2 bases and J by 3 bases, with 6 bases between. This CDR3 comprises 13 residues. The CDR3 here is CATSDSGEETQYF. Written as DNA, the CDR3 is TGTGCCACCAGTGATTCAGGGGAAGAGACCCAGTACTTC.

The chain uses TRBV19 and TRBJ2-3; tentatively, D is TRBD2 (5 bases). Looked up from germline, CDR1 is LNHDA and CDR2 is SQIVND (reference sequence). V lost 4 bases and J 2 bases, leaving 10 bases between the germline ends. The CDR3 is 14 amino acids. The CDR3: CASSNRGSTDTQYF. Written as DNA, the CDR3 is TGTGCCAGTAGTAACCGGGGATCCACAGATACGCAGTATTTT.

The CDR3 loop is CASSFSDPYEQYF. The DNA for the CDR3 is TGTGCCAGCAGCTTTTCTGACCCCTACGAGCAGTACTTC. The rearrangement joins TRBV11-2 to TRBJ2-7, with no clear D. V dropped 3 bases and J dropped 2 bases, with 8 bases sitting between them. The CDR3 contains 13 residues. Per the germline V gene, CDR1 is SGHAT and CDR2 is FQNNGV.

The rearrangement joins TRBV7-2 to TRBJ2-5; 14 bases are shared with TRBD2. This CDR3 comprises 16 residues. Germline loops: CDR1 SGHTA, CDR2 FQGNSA. Trimming cost V 5 bases and J 5 bases; bases outside gene matches: 7. The CDR3 protein is CASSPRLAGGPETQYF. The CDR3 nucleotides are TGTGCCAGCAGCCCTAGACTAGCGGGAGGGCCGGAGACCCAGTACTTC.

J is TRBJ2-7 and V is TRBV10-1; a possible D gene is TRBD1 (6 bases). The germline V and J ends were trimmed by 3 bases and 4 bases, with 7 bases remaining between them. Germline V gene data show CDR1 as WNHNN and CDR2 as SYGVQD (reference sequence). The CDR3 loop spans 12 amino acids. The CDR3 DNA sequence: TGCGCCAGCAGTGAAAGGGGGTACGAGCAGTACTTC. Translating gives CASSERGYEQYF.

The rearrangement links TRBV5-5 to TRBJ2-5; possibly TRBD1 or TRBD2 for D (5 bases each). Trimming took off 4 bases at V and 1 base at J, with 11 bases between the two ends. The CDR3 is 14 amino acids. Germline CDR1 reads SGHKS; CDR2 reads YYEKEE (reference sequence). The CDR3 is CASSRDHFQETQYF. The CDR3 nucleotides are TGTGCCAGCAGCCGGGACCACTTCCAAGAGACCCAGTACTTC.

The rearrangement links TRBV5-1 to TRBJ1-4; a weak D match, TRBD1 (5 bases). Germline V CDR1 and CDR2: SGHRS, YFSETQ. V was shortened by 3 bases and J by 5 bases, with 11 bases between the two germline ends. The CDR3 is 14 residues long. The CDR3 is CASSSDSSNEKLFF. DNA of the CDR3: TGCGCCAGCAGCTCTGACAGTTCAAATGAAAAACTGTTTTTT.